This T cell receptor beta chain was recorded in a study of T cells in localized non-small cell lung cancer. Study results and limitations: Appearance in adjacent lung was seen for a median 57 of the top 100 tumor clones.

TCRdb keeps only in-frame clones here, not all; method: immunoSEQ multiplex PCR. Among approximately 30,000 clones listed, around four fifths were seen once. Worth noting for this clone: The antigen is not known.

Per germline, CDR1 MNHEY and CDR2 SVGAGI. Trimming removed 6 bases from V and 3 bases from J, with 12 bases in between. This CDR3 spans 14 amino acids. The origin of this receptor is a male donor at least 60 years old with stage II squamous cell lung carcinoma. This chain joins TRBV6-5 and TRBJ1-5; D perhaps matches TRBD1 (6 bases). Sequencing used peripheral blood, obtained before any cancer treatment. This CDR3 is CASRGQGPNQPQHF. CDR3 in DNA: TGTGCCAGCAGAGGGCAGGGGCCCAATCAGCCCCAGCATTTT.